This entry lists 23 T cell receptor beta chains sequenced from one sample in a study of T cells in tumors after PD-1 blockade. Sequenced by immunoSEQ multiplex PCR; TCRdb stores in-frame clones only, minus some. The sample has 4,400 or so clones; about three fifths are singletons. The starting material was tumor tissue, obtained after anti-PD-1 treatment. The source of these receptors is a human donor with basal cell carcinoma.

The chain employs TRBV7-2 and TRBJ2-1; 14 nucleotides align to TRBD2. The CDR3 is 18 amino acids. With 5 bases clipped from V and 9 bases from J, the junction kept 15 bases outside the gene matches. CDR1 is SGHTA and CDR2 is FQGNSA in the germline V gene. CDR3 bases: TGTGCCAGCAGCCCCGATCCGACGACTAGCGGGGGGGCCGGTGAGCAGTTCTTC. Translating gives CASSPDPTTSGGAGEQFF.

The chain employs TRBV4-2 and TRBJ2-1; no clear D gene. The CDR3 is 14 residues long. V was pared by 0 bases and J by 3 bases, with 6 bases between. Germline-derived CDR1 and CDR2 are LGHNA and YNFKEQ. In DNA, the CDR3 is TGTGCCAGCAGCCAAGAAGGAAACTACAATGAGCAGTTCTTC. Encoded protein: CASSQEGNYNEQFF.

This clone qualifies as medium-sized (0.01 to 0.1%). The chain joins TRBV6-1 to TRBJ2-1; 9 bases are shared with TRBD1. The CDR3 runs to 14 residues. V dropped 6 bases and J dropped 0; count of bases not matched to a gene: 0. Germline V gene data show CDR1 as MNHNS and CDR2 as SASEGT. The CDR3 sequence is CASRQGASYNEQFF. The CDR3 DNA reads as TGTGCCAGCAGACAGGGGGCCTCCTACAATGAGCAGTTCTTC.

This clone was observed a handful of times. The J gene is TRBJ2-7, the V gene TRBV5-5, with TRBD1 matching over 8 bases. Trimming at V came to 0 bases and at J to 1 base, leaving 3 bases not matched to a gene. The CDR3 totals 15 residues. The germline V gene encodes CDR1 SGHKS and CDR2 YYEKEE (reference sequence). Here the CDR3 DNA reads TGTGCCAGCAGCTTGGTACAGGGGGGATCCTACGAGCAGTACTTC. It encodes CASSLVQGGSYEQYF.

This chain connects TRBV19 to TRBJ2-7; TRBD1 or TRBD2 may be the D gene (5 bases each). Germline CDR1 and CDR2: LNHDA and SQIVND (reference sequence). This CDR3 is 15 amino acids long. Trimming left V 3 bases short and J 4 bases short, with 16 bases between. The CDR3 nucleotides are TGTGCCAGTAGTATTCCGGGGCACATGCTATACGAGCAGTACTTC. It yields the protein CASSIPGHMLYEQYF.

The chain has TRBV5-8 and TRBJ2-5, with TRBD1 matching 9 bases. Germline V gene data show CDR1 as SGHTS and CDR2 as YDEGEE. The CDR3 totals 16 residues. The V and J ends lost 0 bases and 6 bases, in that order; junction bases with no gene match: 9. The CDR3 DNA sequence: TGTGCCAGCAGCTTGGAACAGGGGGCGCTTGGAAAGACCCAGTACTTC. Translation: CASSLEQGALGKTQYF.

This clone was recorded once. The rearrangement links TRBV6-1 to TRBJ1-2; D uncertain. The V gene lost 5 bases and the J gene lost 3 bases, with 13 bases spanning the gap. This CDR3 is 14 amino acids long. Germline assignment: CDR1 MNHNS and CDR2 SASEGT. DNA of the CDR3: TGTGCCAGCAGTTATGAGGATACCCACTATGGCTACACCTTC. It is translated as CASSYEDTHYGYTF.

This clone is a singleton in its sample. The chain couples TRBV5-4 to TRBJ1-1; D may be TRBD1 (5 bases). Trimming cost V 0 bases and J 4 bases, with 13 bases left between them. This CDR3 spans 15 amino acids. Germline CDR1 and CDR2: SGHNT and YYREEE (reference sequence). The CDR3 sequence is CASSLGGKKGTEAFF. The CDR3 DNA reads TGTGCCAGCAGCTTGGGGGGGAAAAAGGGCACTGAAGCTTTCTTT.

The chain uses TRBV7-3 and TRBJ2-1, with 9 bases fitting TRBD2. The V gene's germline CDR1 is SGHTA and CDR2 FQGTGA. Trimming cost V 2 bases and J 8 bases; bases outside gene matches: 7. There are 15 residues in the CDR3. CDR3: CASSLAGGPFDEQFF. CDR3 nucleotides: TGTGCCAGCAGCTTAGCGGGAGGGCCTTTTGATGAGCAGTTCTTC.

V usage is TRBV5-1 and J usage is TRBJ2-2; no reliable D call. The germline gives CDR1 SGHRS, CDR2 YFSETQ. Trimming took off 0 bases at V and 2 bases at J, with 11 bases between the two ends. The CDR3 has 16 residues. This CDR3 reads CASSLAGTINTGELFF. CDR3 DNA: TGCGCCAGCAGCTTGGCGGGTACCATTAACACCGGGGAGCTGTTTTTT. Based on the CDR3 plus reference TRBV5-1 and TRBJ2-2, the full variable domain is KAGVTQTPRYLIKTRGQQVTLSCSPISGHRSVSWYQQTPGQGLQFLFEYFSETQRNKGNFPGRFSGRQFSNSRSEMNVSTLELGDSALYLCASSLAGTINTGELFFGEGSRLTVL.

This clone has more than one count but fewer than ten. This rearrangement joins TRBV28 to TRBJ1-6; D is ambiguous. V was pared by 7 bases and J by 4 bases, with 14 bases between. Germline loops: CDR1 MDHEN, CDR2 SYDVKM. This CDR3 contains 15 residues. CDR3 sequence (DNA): TGTGCCAGCACTCTCGCGGGAGGATATAATTCACCCCTCCACTTT. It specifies CASTLAGGYNSPLHF.

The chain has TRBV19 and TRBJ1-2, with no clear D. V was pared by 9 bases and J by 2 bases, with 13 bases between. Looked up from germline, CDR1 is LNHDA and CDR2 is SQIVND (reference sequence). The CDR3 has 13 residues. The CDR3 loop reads CASTQNPNYGYTF. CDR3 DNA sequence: TGTGCCAGCACCCAGAATCCGAACTATGGCTACACCTTC. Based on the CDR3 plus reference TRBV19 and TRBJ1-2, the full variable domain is DGGITQSPKYLFRKEGQNVTLSCEQNLNHDAMYWYRQDPGQGLRLIYYSQIVNDFQKGDIAEGYSVSREKKESFPLTVTSAQKNPTAFYLCASTQNPNYGYTFGSGTRLTVV.

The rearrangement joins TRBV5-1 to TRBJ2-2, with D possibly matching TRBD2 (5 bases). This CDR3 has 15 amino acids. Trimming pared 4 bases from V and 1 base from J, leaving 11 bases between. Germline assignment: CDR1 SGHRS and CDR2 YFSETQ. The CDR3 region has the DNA TGCGCCAGCAGCCCCCTGGGGAGGAACACCGGGGAGCTGTTTTTT. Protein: CASSPLGRNTGELFF.

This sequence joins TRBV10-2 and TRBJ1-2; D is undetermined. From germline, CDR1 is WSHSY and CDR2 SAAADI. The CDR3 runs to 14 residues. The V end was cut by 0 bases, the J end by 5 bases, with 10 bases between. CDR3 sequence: CASSESLAGYGYTF. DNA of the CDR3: TGCGCCAGCAGTGAGTCGTTAGCGGGGTATGGCTACACCTTC.

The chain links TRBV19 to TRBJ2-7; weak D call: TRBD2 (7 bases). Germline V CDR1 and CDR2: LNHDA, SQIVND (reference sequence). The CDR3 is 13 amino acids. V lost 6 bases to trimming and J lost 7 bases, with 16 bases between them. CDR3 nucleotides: TGTGCCAGTAGCGGGGGGCAACTCGGGGAGCAGTACTTC. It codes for CASSGGQLGEQYF.

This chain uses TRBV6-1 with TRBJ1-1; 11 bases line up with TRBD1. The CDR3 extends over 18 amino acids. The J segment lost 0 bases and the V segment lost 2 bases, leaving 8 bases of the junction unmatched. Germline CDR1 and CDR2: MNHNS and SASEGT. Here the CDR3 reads CASSELGQGVGVNTEAFF. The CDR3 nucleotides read TGTGCCAGCAGTGAACTGGGACAGGGGGTCGGGGTGAACACTGAAGCTTTCTTT.

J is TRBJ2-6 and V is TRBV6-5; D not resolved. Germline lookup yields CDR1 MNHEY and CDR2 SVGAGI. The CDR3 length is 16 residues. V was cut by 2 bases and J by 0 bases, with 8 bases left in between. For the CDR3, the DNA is TGTGCCAGCAGTTACGGTCAGGCCTCTGGGGCCAACGTCCTGACTTTC. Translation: CASSYGQASGANVLTF.

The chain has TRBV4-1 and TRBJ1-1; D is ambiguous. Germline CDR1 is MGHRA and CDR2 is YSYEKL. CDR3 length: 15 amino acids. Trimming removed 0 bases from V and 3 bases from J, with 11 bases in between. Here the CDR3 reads CASSQEERVYTEAFF. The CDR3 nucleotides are TGCGCCAGCAGCCAAGAGGAGAGGGTCTACACTGAAGCTTTCTTT.

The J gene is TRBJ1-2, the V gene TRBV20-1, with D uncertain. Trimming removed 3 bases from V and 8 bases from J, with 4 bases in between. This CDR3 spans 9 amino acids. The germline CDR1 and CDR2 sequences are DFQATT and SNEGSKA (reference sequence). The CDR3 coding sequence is TGCAGTGCTAGGTACGGCTACACCTTC. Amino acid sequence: CSARYGYTF.

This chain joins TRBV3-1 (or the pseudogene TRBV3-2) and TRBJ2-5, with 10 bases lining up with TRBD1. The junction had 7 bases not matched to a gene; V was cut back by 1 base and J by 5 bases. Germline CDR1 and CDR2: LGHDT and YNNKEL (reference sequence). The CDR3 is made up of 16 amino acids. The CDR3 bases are TGTGCCAGCAGCCAAGTGGGGACAGGGGTCGGGGAGACCCAGTACTTC. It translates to CASSQVGTGVGETQYF.

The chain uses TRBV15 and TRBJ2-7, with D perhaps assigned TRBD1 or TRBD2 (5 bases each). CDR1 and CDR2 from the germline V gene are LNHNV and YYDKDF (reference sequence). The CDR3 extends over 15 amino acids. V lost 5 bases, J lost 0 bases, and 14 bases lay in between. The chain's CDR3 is CATSGGRGLSYEQYF. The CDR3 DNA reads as TGTGCCACCAGCGGGGGACGCGGACTCTCCTACGAGCAGTACTTC.

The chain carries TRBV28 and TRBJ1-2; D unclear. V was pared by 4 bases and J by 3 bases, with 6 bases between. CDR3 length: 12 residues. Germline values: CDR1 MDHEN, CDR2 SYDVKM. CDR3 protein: CASSYSYYGYTF. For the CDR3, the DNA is TGTGCCAGCAGTTACAGTTACTATGGCTACACCTTC.

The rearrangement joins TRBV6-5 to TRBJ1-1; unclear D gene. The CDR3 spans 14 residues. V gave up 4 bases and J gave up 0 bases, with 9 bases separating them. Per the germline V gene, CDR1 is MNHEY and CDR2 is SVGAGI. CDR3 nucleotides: TGTGCCAGCAGTTCGGGGATTTTGAACACTGAAGCTTTCTTT. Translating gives CASSSGILNTEAFF.